Below, one T cell receptor beta chain is given with its context. No antigen is known for it. The data stem from a study of T cell responses to AZD1222 COVID-19 vaccine. Repertoires were generated with immunoSEQ multiplex PCR, while TCRdb's copy carries only in-frame clones and drops some. Of 180,000 or so clones listed, about 90% are singletons. This CDR3 region has 14 residues. V was cut by 2 bases and J by 7 bases, with 12 bases left in between. CDR1 is SEHNR and CDR2 is FQNEAQ in the germline V gene (reference sequence). Study findings and constraints: Close to half of spike-specific TCRs reportedly recognize unmutated variant regions. Most donors were white British and more were female, and clonal diversity was possibly underestimated. Spike-spanning, vaccine-associated CD4 TCRs were dominant at 160-218 and 743-854.

The sequence came from an adult who received the AZD1222 COVID-19 vaccine. This specimen consisted of peripheral blood, obtained 28 days after the second AZD1222 dose. The gene calls are TRBV7-9 and TRBJ2-1; no clear D. The CDR3 sequence: CASSLTQPGNEQFF. The CDR3 nucleotides are TGTGCCAGCAGCTTAACCCAGCCCGGGAATGAGCAGTTCTTC.